This T cell receptor beta chain was sequenced in a study of cytomegalovirus exposure and HLA in healthy donors. Overall study: The Caucasian-associated ancestry cluster held roughly 84% of roughly 370 genotyped donors.

Study outcomes and limitations: Later analysis identified several of the most significant clusters that appeared linked to common viral pathogens. Later analysis showed most CMV-associated TCR beta chains appearing HLA-restricted. In a later analysis, at a false discovery rate of 0.05, under 20,000 TCR beta sequences were associated with HLA alleles.

As regards this clone: Its target is not known.

In the PCR, 60 Vbeta and 13 Jbeta primers were used. Repertoires were generated with immunoSEQ multiplex PCR, while TCRdb's copy carries only in-frame clones and drops some. Of some 130,000 clones listed, around 70% were seen once; the top ten hold roughly 7.3%. The CDR3 covers 16 residues. Germline V gene lookup returns CDR1 SGHAT and CDR2 FQNNGV. V lost 2 bases to trimming and J lost 9 bases; unmatched junction nucleotides: 6. The rearrangement joins TRBV11-2 to TRBJ2-1; 14 bases are shared with TRBD2. The origin of this receptor is a male donor in good health and CMV-seronegative. Material: PBMCs. The chain's CDR3 is CASSLQTSGGGSEQFF. DNA for the CDR3: TGTGCCAGCAGCTTACAGACTAGCGGGGGGGGAAGTGAGCAGTTCTTC.